This T cell receptor (beta chain) emerged from a study of somatic mutations in cytotoxic T cells in rheumatoid arthritis. Study information: The flow sorting of some V beta antibody-stained T-cell populations reached nearly 100% purity, and the sorted populations included V beta1+ cells sequenced for TCRB. Overall study findings and caveats: Exceedance of 20% of CD8+ cells by the largest CD8+ clone occurred in about an eighth of the roughly 60 patients.

To note about this clone: Its antigen is unknown.

Flow cytometry served to check the purity of CD4+ and CD8+ cells, which were isolated by positive magnetic bead selection. Repertoires were generated with immunoSEQ multiplex PCR, while TCRdb's copy carries only in-frame clones and drops some. The table records thousands of clones, approximately 86% of them present only once. The clonotype originates from a woman between 45 and 60 years old with rheumatoid arthritis. Sequencing was done on a sample of CD8+ T cells sorted from blood.

CDR3 protein: CASSVRGGSPDTQYF. The CDR3 bases are TGTGCCAGCAGCGTACGGGGGGGCAGTCCAGATACGCAGTATTTT. The chain employs TRBV9 and TRBJ2-3; 8 bases line up with TRBD2. Germline CDR1 is SGDLS and CDR2 is YYNGEE. The CDR3 has 15 amino acids. Trimming removed 1 base from V and 4 bases from J; junction bases left unmatched: 5.